These T cell receptor beta chains were read from a single sample in a study of blood T cells in healthy people across ages. TCRdb fed the 5' RACE reads into MiXCR, producing one record per CDR3 protein. The sample holds 710,000 or so distinct CDR3 sequences, 20% to 25% seen once. Sequenced input: blood. These receptors all stem from a man in his 70s in good health. The CDR3 runs from the conserved cysteine through the conserved F or W. D genes are given only for firm matches. Rows may omit the clone size; those that give it use once, few, many or a size class.

>TRBD2|TRBJ2-1|TRBV12-3/TRBV12-4|16|few
CASSLWTSGGYNEQFF
TGTGCCAGCAGTTTATGGACTAGCGGGGGCTACAATGAGCAGTTCTTC
>TRBD2|TRBJ2-5|TRBV20-1|15|few
CSASGLAGVQETQYF
TGCAGTGCTAGCGGACTAGCGGGGGTCCAAGAGACCCAGTACTTC
>NA|TRBJ2-7|TRBV7-2|13|few
CASSLAGVVGQYF
TGTGCCAGCAGCTTAGCGGGGGTAGTTGGGCAGTACTTC
>NA|TRBJ1-1|TRBV15|16|NA
CATSRDAWDLNTEAFF
TGTGCCACCAGCAGAGATGCATGGGACCTGAACACTGAAGCTTTCTTT
>NA|TRBJ2-1|TRBV7-2|12|few
CASSLAVAEQFF
TGTGCCAGCAGCTTAGCCGTGGCTGAGCAGTTCTTC
>NA|TRBJ1-1|TRBV18|11|NA
CASSPDSEAFF
TGTGCCAGCTCACCCGACAGTGAAGCTTTCTTT
>TRBD2|TRBJ2-1|TRBV3-1|15|NA
CASSQTSFGHNEQFF
TGTGCCAGCAGCCAGACTAGCTTCGGCCACAATGAGCAGTTCTTC
>NA|TRBJ1-5|TRBV15|15|NA
CATSRDWGSNQPQHF
TGTGCCACCAGCAGAGATTGGGGTTCCAATCAGCCCCAGCATTTT
>TRBD2|TRBJ2-2|TRBV5-1|15|NA
CASSTTTSYSGELFF
TGCGCCAGCAGCACAACGACTAGCTATTCCGGGGAGCTGTTTTTT
>NA|TRBJ2-3|TRBV6-4|11|many
CASSSADTQYF
TGTGCCAGCAGTTCGGCAGATACGCAGTATTTT
>TRBD1|TRBJ2-7|TRBV18|14|few
CASSPPGQEYEQYF
TGTGCCAGCTCACCACCTGGACAGGAATACGAGCAGTACTTC
>TRBD2|TRBJ2-4|TRBV5-1|14|many
CASSPSAGGNIQYF
TGCGCCAGCAGCCCATCAGCGGGGGGGAACATTCAGTACTTC